This T cell receptor (beta chain) came from a study of post-analysis software for immune sequencing data. Study outcomes and limitations: For normalized Chao1 diversity, multiple sclerosis patients scored significantly lower than controls did. Compared with controls, patients had more of roughly 5 TRBV segments, including TRBV5-6, TRBV5-1 and TRBV20-1.

Trimming shortened V by 2 bases and J by 8 bases, and 12 bases separated the two germline ends. The CDR3 extends over 13 amino acids. CDR1 and CDR2 (germline): DFQATT, SNEGSKA (reference sequence). A word on this clonotype: Its antigen is undetermined.

Built from TCR beta cDNA, the libraries had unique molecular identifiers in them. TCRdb redid the calling of the PCR reads with MiXCR, one entry per CDR3 protein. In the table there are about 680,000 distinct CDR3 sequences, 59% of which are singletons. Sequencing used blood. This chain links TRBV20-1 with TRBJ1-4; no definite D call. The TCR comes from a girl aged 2-10 years with multiple sclerosis. As DNA, the CDR3 is TGCAGTGCTAGATGGTTGGAGGACGAAAAACTGTTTTTT. Residues: CSARWLEDEKLFF.